These 20 T cell receptor beta chains were all obtained from the same sample, sequenced in a study of T cell responses to AZD1222 COVID-19 vaccine. Clones were read by immunoSEQ multiplex PCR, and TCRdb kept only the in-frame ones, dropping some. The table lists around 65,000 clones, about 74% of them singletons. This material consisted of peripheral blood, taken on day 0 of AZD1222 vaccination. The source is an adult in good health.

The J gene is TRBJ2-3, the V gene TRBV29-1; D unclear. Germline lookup yields CDR1 SQVTM and CDR2 ANQGSEA. Trimming shortened V by 4 bases and J by 3 bases, and 5 bases separated the two germline ends. This CDR3 contains 11 residues. The CDR3 DNA reads as TGCAGCGTTGTTATGACAGATACGCAGTATTTT. Protein product: CSVVMTDTQYF.

The chain combines TRBV7-6 with TRBJ2-2; D is undetermined. The ends were cut back, 6 bases at V and 5 bases at J, with 7 bases in the middle. The CDR3 extends over 12 amino acids. The germline V gene has CDR1 SGHVS and CDR2 FNYEAQ. Written as DNA, the CDR3 is TGTGCCAGCAGAACAAGTACCGGGGAGCTGTTTTTT. Its protein product is CASRTSTGELFF.

This chain joins TRBV4-3 and TRBJ1-6; D unresolved. Trimming stripped 0 bases from V and 5 bases from J, with 8 bases between. CDR1 is LGHNA, CDR2 YSLEER, per germline. This CDR3 spans 15 amino acids. In DNA, the CDR3 is TGCGCCAGCAGCCAAGATTTGGCGGATAATTCACCCCTCCACTTT. This translates into CASSQDLADNSPLHF.

The J gene is TRBJ2-1, the V gene TRBV28, with 7 bases that match TRBD2. The CDR3 extends over 15 amino acids. Trimming took 7 bases from V and 0 from J; bases not matched to a gene: 6. Germline CDR1 MDHEN, CDR2 SYDVKM. The CDR3 loop reads CASNLGGSSYNEQFF. In DNA, the CDR3 is TGTGCCAGCAATCTAGGCGGGAGCTCCTACAATGAGCAGTTCTTC.

The genes are TRBV5-6 and TRBJ1-1; TRBD1 aligns across 9 bases. The CDR3 extends over 16 amino acids. Germline trimming cut 4 bases from V and 5 bases from J; bases unmatched to any gene: 12. Germline CDR1 and CDR2: SGHDT and YYEEEE. CDR3 bases: TGTGCCAGCAGCACGGTCGGACAGGGGCCGGAGACTGAAGCTTTCTTT. This encodes CASSTVGQGPETEAFF.

The gene calls are TRBV19 and TRBJ1-1; D not certain. This CDR3 has 16 residues. Trimming removed 6 bases from V and 5 bases from J, with 22 bases in between. The germline V gene encodes CDR1 LNHDA and CDR2 SQIVND (reference sequence). The CDR3 DNA reads TGTGCCAGTAGCCCGCGTGGCAGCCTTTCTCAGACTGAAGCTTTCTTT. Its translation: CASSPRGSLSQTEAFF. Based on the CDR3 plus reference TRBV19 and TRBJ1-1, the full variable domain is DGGITQSPKYLFRKEGQNVTLSCEQNLNHDAMYWYRQDPGQGLRLIYYSQIVNDFQKGDIAEGYSVSREKKESFPLTVTSAQKNPTAFYLCASSPRGSLSQTEAFFGQGTRLTVV.

This clone came up a few times. This sequence joins TRBV7-3 and TRBJ1-5, with a weak D call TRBD1 (5 bases). V lost 5 bases, J lost 4 bases, and 9 bases lay in between. The CDR3 runs to 13 residues. Germline V gene sequence: CDR1 SGHTA, CDR2 FQGTGA. CDR3 region: CASSRTSNQPQHF. In DNA form, the CDR3 reads TGTGCCAGCAGCCGGACATCAAATCAGCCCCAGCATTTT. Full variable domain (outside the CDR3, taken from reference TRBV7-3 and TRBJ1-5): GAGVSQTPSNKVTEKGKYVELRCDPISGHTALYWYRQSLGQGPEFLIYFQGTGAADDSGLPNDRFFAVRPEGSVSTLKIQRTERGDSAVYLCASSRTSNQPQHFGDGTRLSIL.

This clone has just a few counts. This chain connects TRBV6-4 to TRBJ2-2; tentatively, D is TRBD1 or TRBD2 (6 bases each). CDR1 and CDR2 from the germline V gene are MRHNA and SNTAGT. The CDR3 is made up of 14 amino acids. V lost 4 bases, J lost 3 bases, and 9 bases lay in between. This CDR3 reads CASSAGADTGELFF. As DNA, the CDR3 is TGTGCCAGCAGTGCGGGGGCCGACACCGGGGAGCTGTTTTTT.

The chain carries TRBV10-3 and TRBJ2-1; a possible D gene is TRBD1 (6 bases). Germline V CDR1 and CDR2: ENHRY, SYGVKD. Trimming removed 3 bases from V and 0 bases from J, with 21 bases in between. The length of the CDR3 is 19 residues. CDR3 DNA: TGTGCCATCAGTGATGCCCATGAGGGACACCGGAGCTCCTACAATGAGCAGTTCTTC. Translation gives CAISDAHEGHRSSYNEQFF.

This chain uses TRBV16 with TRBJ1-1; D uncertain. Trimming removed 2 bases at V and 3 bases at J, with 10 bases between. CDR1 KGHSY and CDR2 FQNENV come from the germline V gene. The CDR3 loop spans 14 amino acids. DNA of the CDR3: TGTGCCAGCAGCCAAACGGGGAGGTACACTGAAGCTTTCTTT. Its protein is CASSQTGRYTEAFF.

This chain connects TRBV29-1 to TRBJ1-3; D is uncertain. The length of the CDR3 is 13 residues. Germline lookup yields CDR1 SQVTM and CDR2 ANQGSEA. V was clipped by 7 bases and J by 4 bases, with 14 bases between them. In DNA, the CDR3 is TGCAGCGCAATGACCCAGGCGGGAAACACCATATATTTT. This encodes CSAMTQAGNTIYF. The variable domain in full, with the rest retrieved from reference TRBV29-1 and TRBJ1-3, is SAVISQKPSRDICQRGTSLTIQCQVDSQVTMMFWYRQQPGQSLTLIATANQGSEATYESGFVIDKFPISRPNLTFSTLTVSNMSPEDSSIYLCSAMTQAGNTIYFGEGSWLTVV.

V is TRBV5-4 and J is TRBJ1-1; TRBD1 matches 7 bases. V lost 6 bases to trimming and J lost 2 bases; unmatched junction nucleotides: 7. Germline CDR1 reads SGHNT; CDR2 reads YYREEE (reference sequence). The CDR3 spans 14 residues. The CDR3 region has the DNA TGTGCCAGCATCAAACAGGGGAGAAACACTGAAGCTTTCTTT. Amino acid sequence: CASIKQGRNTEAFF.

The chain joins TRBV9 to TRBJ2-3, with 7 bases lining up with TRBD1. This CDR3 is built from 17 residues. CDR1 is SGDLS and CDR2 is YYNGEE in the germline V gene. Trimming at V came to 0 bases and at J to 6 bases, leaving 13 bases not matched to a gene. The CDR3 bases are TGTGCCAGCAGCGTAGAGGCCAGGGGGAGCGGCGGTGATACGCAGTATTTT. This codes for CASSVEARGSGGDTQYF.

The V gene is TRBV10-3, the J gene TRBJ1-1, with 10 bases aligning to TRBD1. Germline V CDR1 and CDR2: ENHRY, SYGVKD. V was clipped by 7 bases and J by 3 bases; unmatched bases: 2. The CDR3 is made up of 13 amino acids. This chain's CDR3 is CAINGQGDTEAFF. CDR3 coding DNA: TGTGCCATCAACGGACAGGGGGACACTGAAGCTTTCTTT.

This clone was counted between two and nine times. The CDR3 here is CASSQVVNEQFF. The CDR3 nucleotides are TGTGCCAGCAGCCAAGTTGTCAATGAGCAGTTCTTC. The V call is TRBV14, the J call TRBJ2-1; D unresolved. Germline values: CDR1 SGHDN, CDR2 FVKESK. V lost 1 base and J lost 6, with 4 bases in between. The CDR3 runs 12 residues.

The chain has TRBV30 and TRBJ1-4; possible D gene TRBD1, 6 bases. V dropped 5 bases and J dropped 8 bases, with 12 bases sitting between them. CDR3 length: 12 residues. Per germline, CDR1 GTSNPN and CDR2 SVGIG (reference sequence). The CDR3 DNA follows: TGTGCCTGGGAGGGGGATGGAGAAAAACTGTTTTTT. It specifies CAWEGDGEKLFF.

The V gene is TRBV7-9, the J gene TRBJ1-5, with TRBD1 identical over 7 bases. Germline values: CDR1 SEHNR, CDR2 FQNEAQ (reference sequence). With V trimmed by 5 bases and J by 2 bases, 9 bases remained unmatched. The CDR3 totals 16 residues. CDR3: CASSPLGQAGNQPQHF. The CDR3 nucleotides are TGTGCCAGCAGCCCGCTTGGACAGGCGGGCAATCAGCCCCAGCATTTT.

This CDR3 reads CASSSGGAGMHNEQFF. CDR3 coding DNA: TGTGCCAGCAGCTCCGGGGGAGCGGGGATGCACAATGAGCAGTTCTTC. This chain uses TRBV7-8 with TRBJ2-1; TRBD2 matches 7 bases. Germline V gene lookup returns CDR1 SGHVS and CDR2 FQNEAQ. After removal of 4 bases from V and 5 bases from J, the junction contained 11 bases not matched to a gene. The CDR3 is 16 residues long.

The chain joins TRBV7-3 to TRBJ2-2, with D perhaps matching TRBD1 (6 bases). This CDR3 has 16 amino acids. Trimming pared 4 bases from V and 0 bases from J, leaving 12 bases between. Germline CDR1 SGHTA, CDR2 FQGTGA. The CDR3 loop is CASSSPGTTNTGELFF. For the CDR3, the DNA is TGTGCCAGCAGCTCGCCCGGGACAACGAACACCGGGGAGCTGTTTTTT.

This clone has only a few counts. This chain connects TRBV9 to TRBJ2-5; the D gene could be TRBD1 or TRBD2 (5 bases each). CDR3 length equals 14 residues. Germline CDR1 is SGDLS and CDR2 is YYNGEE. V lost 0 bases, J lost 5 bases, and 11 bases lay in between. Here the CDR3 reads CASSVAQGRETQYF. CDR3 nucleotides: TGTGCCAGCAGCGTAGCCCAGGGACGGGAGACCCAGTACTTC.